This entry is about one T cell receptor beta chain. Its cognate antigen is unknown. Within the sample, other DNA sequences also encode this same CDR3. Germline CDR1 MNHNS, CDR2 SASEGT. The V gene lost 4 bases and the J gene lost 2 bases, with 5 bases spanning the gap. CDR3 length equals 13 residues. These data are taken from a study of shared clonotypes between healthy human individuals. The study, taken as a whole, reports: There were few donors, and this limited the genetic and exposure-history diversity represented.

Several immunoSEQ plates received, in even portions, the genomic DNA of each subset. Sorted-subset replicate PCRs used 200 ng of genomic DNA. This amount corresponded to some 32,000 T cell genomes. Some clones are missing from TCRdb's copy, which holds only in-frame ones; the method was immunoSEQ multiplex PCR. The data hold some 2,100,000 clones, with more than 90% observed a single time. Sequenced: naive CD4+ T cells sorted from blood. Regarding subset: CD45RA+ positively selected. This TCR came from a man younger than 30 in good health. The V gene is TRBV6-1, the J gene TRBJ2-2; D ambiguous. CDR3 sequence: CASSGLNTGELFF. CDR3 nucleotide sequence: TGTGCCAGCAGTGGACTTAACACCGGGGAGCTGTTTTTT.